Listed below are T cell receptor beta chains from one sample, sequenced in a study of shared clonotypes between healthy human individuals. Some clones are missing from TCRdb's copy, which holds only in-frame ones; the method was immunoSEQ multiplex PCR. The sample carries around 1.9 million clones, about 92% recorded once. The sequenced sample was naive CD8+ T cells from PBMCs. These receptors were obtained from a man aged 18 to 30 in good health. Some clones in this sample may be carry-over from other donors' samples. Each CDR3 is given with its conserved first and last residue. The D gene is left open where the match is weak. Rows give clone size only sometimes, using once, few, many, or a class for an expanded clone.

NA	TRBJ2-7	TRBV13	NA	TGTGCCAGCAGCCCTCAGGGGGGCTCCTACGAGCAGTACTTC	CASSPQGGSYEQYF
NA	TRBJ2-5	TRBV9	NA	TGTGCCAGCAGCGTACTCGACGAGCGGGCACCGGAGACCCAGTACTTC	CASSVLDERAPETQYF
TRBD2	TRBJ2-7	TRBV4-3	NA	TGCGCCAGCAGCCAAGATCGGGAGGGCCCCAACTCCTACGAGCAGTACTTC	CASSQDREGPNSYEQYF
NA	TRBJ1-1	TRBV6-5	NA	TGTGCCAGCAGTTACCAAACGCAGGGAGAAGCTTTCTTT	CASSYQTQGEAFF
NA	TRBJ1-1	TRBV7-8	NA	TGTGCCAGCAGCTTAGATTTCAGGGACACCAACACTGAAGCTTTCTTT	CASSLDFRDTNTEAFF
NA	TRBJ2-1	TRBV4-3	NA	TGCGCCAGCAGCCAAGAACAAGGACTATTTCTAGGATACAATGAGCAGTTCTTC	CASSQEQGLFLGYNEQFF
TRBD1	TRBJ2-7	TRBV7-9	NA	TGTGCCAGCGGGACAGGGGTTATGAACGAGCAGTACTTC	CASGTGVMNEQYF
NA	TRBJ2-6	TRBV28	once	TGTGCCAGCCGCCCCCCTTCTAGGGCCAACGTCCTGACTTTC	CASRPPSRANVLTF
NA	TRBJ2-1	TRBV7-9	NA	TGTGCCAGCAGCCCCCCGGGGGTAATGGAAGAGCAGTTCTTC	CASSPPGVMEEQFF
TRBD2	TRBJ2-7	TRBV27	NA	TGTGCCAGCAGTTTGATCGGGACTAGCGATACCTACGAGCAGTACTTC	CASSLIGTSDTYEQYF
NA	TRBJ1-1	TRBV28	NA	TGTGCCAGCAGTGTCGGACACCTTGAAGCTTTCTTT	CASSVGHLEAFF
NA	TRBJ2-3	TRBV7-3	NA	TGTGCCAGCAGCTTAAAGGTAATAGCGGATAGCACAGATACGCAGTATTTT	CASSLKVIADSTDTQYF
NA	TRBJ2-3	TRBV5-6	NA	TGTGCCAGCAGCTCATTGGACAACGTAGATACGCAGTATTTT	CASSSLDNVDTQYF
TRBD1	TRBJ1-6	TRBV25-1	NA	TGTGCCAGCAGTCCCACAGGGGGGGATAATTCACCCCTCCACTTT	CASSPTGGDNSPLHF
NA	TRBJ2-3	TRBV9	NA	TGTGCCAGCAGCGTAGTAAGCGACGCATACCGCAGCACAGATACGCAGTATTTT	CASSVVSDAYRSTDTQYF
NA	TRBJ2-7	TRBV4-1	NA	TGCGCCAGCAGCCAAGAACCTTTAGCGGTCGTGTCCTACGAGCAGTACTTC	CASSQEPLAVVSYEQYF
TRBD2	TRBJ2-1	TRBV7-2	NA	TGTGCCAGCAGCACGGGACTAGCGGGCCTTAACAATGAGCAGTTCTTC	CASSTGLAGLNNEQFF
NA	TRBJ2-3	TRBV9	NA	TGTGCCAGCAGCGTAGACCCTGGGAAGACTAGCACAGATACGCAGTATTTT	CASSVDPGKTSTDTQYF
NA	TRBJ2-6	TRBV11-2	NA	TGTGCCAGCAGCTGGGGGTTATCCGGGGCCAACGTCCTGACTTTC	CASSWGLSGANVLTF
NA	TRBJ2-5	TRBV15	NA	TGTGCCACCAGCAGAGCTACGAGAGAGACCCAGTACTTC	CATSRATRETQYF
NA	TRBJ1-4	TRBV9	NA	TGTGCCAGCAGCGTAGGCGTGGGAAATCTTGAAAAACTGTTTTTT	CASSVGVGNLEKLFF
NA	TRBJ2-2	TRBV14	NA	TGTGCCAGCAGCTGGGGAATATGGACCGGGGAGCTGTTTTTT	CASSWGIWTGELFF
TRBD2	TRBJ2-3	TRBV5-4	NA	TGTGCCAGCAGCCTTCTAGCGGAGGTCTACACAGATACGCAGTATTTT	CASSLLAEVYTDTQYF
TRBD2	TRBJ2-1	TRBV28	NA	TGTGCCAGCAGTTTAGGCGGGAGCAATGAGCAGTTCTTC	CASSLGGSNEQFF
TRBD2	TRBJ2-7	TRBV7-9	once	TGTGCCAGCAGCAGCAGTGGTGGCGGGAGATTCTACGAGCAGTACTTC	CASSSSGGGRFYEQYF
NA	TRBJ1-1	TRBV7-9	NA	TGTGCCAGCAGCGGGGCGACAGATTTGAACACTGAAGCTTTCTTT	CASSGATDLNTEAFF
TRBD1	TRBJ2-6	TRBV19	NA	TGTGCCAGTAGTCTAAAGAAGGGACAGCTAGCTGGGGCCAACGTCCTGACTTTC	CASSLKKGQLAGANVLTF
NA	TRBJ1-3	TRBV19	NA	TGTGCCACTCTCAAGGTGGACACCATATATTTT	CATLKVDTIYF
NA	TRBJ2-7	TRBV11-2	NA	TGTGCCAGCAGCTTCGAGGACAGCTCACTCTACGAGCAGTACTTC	CASSFEDSSLYEQYF
TRBD2	TRBJ2-1	TRBV5-1	NA	TGCGCCACCCGGGGGGGTTCCTACAATGAGCAGTTCTTC	CATRGGSYNEQFF
TRBD1	TRBJ2-5	TRBV7-7	once	TGTGCCAGCAGTTTAGGCCCATCCCAGGGGGACGAAGAGACCCAGTACTTC	CASSLGPSQGDEETQYF
NA	TRBJ2-3	TRBV15	NA	TGTGCCACCAGCCCCCACTCGGATACGCAGTATTTT	CATSPHSDTQYF
TRBD2	TRBJ2-1	TRBV27	NA	TGTGCCAGCAGTACCGAACTAGCGGGAGACAACAATGAGCAGTTCTTC	CASSTELAGDNNEQFF
TRBD1	TRBJ1-1	TRBV27	NA	TGTGCCAGCAGTCCAGGACAGGGGTATAGAGCTTTCTTT	CASSPGQGYRAFF
NA	TRBJ1-1	TRBV28	NA	TGTGCCAGCAGTTTATTGGCGGTTAACACTGAAGCTTTCTTT	CASSLLAVNTEAFF
TRBD1	TRBJ2-1	TRBV6-5	NA	TGTGCCAGCAGTGACTGGACAGGGCAGGAGAATGAGCAGTTCTTC	CASSDWTGQENEQFF
NA	TRBJ1-5	TRBV19	NA	TGTGCCAGTAGTATTGGGGCCATCAATCAGCCCCAGCATTTT	CASSIGAINQPQHF
NA	TRBJ2-4	TRBV19	NA	TGTGCCAGTAGTATTTCAGCGGGCTCCAAAAACATTCAGTACTTC	CASSISAGSKNIQYF
NA	TRBJ2-5	TRBV21-1	NA	TGTGCCAGCAGCAATCCGACGGACAGGGGGTTGACCCAGTACTTC	CASSNPTDRGLTQYF
NA	TRBJ1-1	TRBV28	NA	TGTGCCAGCACCAAAGCCCCGGGGTTTGTTGGCACTGAAGCTTTCTTT	CASTKAPGFVGTEAFF
TRBD2	TRBJ2-2	TRBV18	NA	TGTGCCAGCTCACCGAACCATAGGCTAGCGGGAGTTTCCTCCGGGGAGCTGTTTTTT	CASSPNHRLAGVSSGELFF
NA	TRBJ1-5	TRBV28	NA	TGTGCCAGCAGTTTAAGGCAGAACAATCAGCCCCAGCATTTT	CASSLRQNNQPQHF
NA	TRBJ2-7	TRBV4-3	NA	TGCGCCAGCAGCCAAGATCGTGGACCGGCCTACGAGCAGTACTTC	CASSQDRGPAYEQYF
NA	TRBJ1-1	TRBV4-1	NA	TGCGCCAGCAGCCAATCCCCGGGACATTTGAACACTGAAGCTTTCTTT	CASSQSPGHLNTEAFF
NA	TRBJ2-1	TRBV19	NA	TGTGCCAGTAGTATGGGGCTAAACAATGAGCAGTTCTTC	CASSMGLNNEQFF
NA	TRBJ1-1	TRBV2	NA	TGTGCCAGCAGTGAAGGCGGTTTCCAGGTCCTAATGAACACTGAAGCTTTCTTT	CASSEGGFQVLMNTEAFF